This T cell receptor (beta chain) emerged from a study of CD4+ T cells in melanoma. This CDR3 has 15 residues. CDR1 is MGHRA and CDR2 is YSYEKL in the germline V gene. Between the trimmed V and J ends, which lost 4 bases and 5 bases, there was a span of 15 bases. This clone was recorded once. Here immunoSEQ multiplex PCR was the method, and the copy in TCRdb shows in-frame clones only, minus some. The sample includes about 120,000 clones, over 80% of them seen just once. The gene calls are TRBV4-1 and TRBJ1-3; D is perhaps TRBD1 (5 bases). This TCR was sampled from a human donor with melanoma. The sample was peripheral blood. The chain's CDR3 is CASSRLTGGRNTIYF. DNA for the CDR3: TGCGCCAGCAGCCGACTAACAGGTGGGAGAAACACCATATATTTT.